What follows are 23 T cell receptor beta chains derived from one specimen sequenced in a study of T cells in localized non-small cell lung cancer. Assay used: immunoSEQ multiplex PCR; TCRdb lists only in-frame clones, some missing. The sample holds 65,000 to 95,000 clones, 60% to 85% seen once. The material sequenced was PBMCs, taken before any cancer treatment. The receptor source for this set is a man aged 40-75 years with stage II squamous cell lung carcinoma.

The chain links TRBV7-2 to TRBJ1-6; no reliable D call. CDR1 SGHTA and CDR2 FQGNSA come from the germline V gene. With 2 bases removed from V and 12 bases from J, the gap between germline ends came to 11 bases. There are 13 residues in the CDR3. The CDR3 loop reads CASSLNWMGPLHF. The CDR3 nucleotides read TGTGCCAGCAGCTTAAATTGGATGGGACCCCTCCACTTT.

V is TRBV6-6 and J is TRBJ2-1; 14 positions agree with TRBD2. There are 14 residues in the CDR3. Germline V CDR1 and CDR2: MNHNY, SVGAGI (reference sequence). The V segment lost 6 bases and the J segment 7 bases; nucleotides outside the gene matches: 2. This CDR3 is CASSGTSGGNEQFF. The CDR3 DNA reads TGTGCCAGCAGCGGGACTAGCGGGGGAAATGAGCAGTTCTTC.

The chain links TRBV5-6 to TRBJ1-2, with a tentative D call TRBD1 (6 bases). Deletions cut 6 bases from V and 3 bases from J, with 15 bases between. Germline values: CDR1 SGHDT, CDR2 YYEEEE. The CDR3 covers 14 residues. The CDR3 nucleotides read TGTGCCAGCACCTCCCTGAACAGGGACTATGGCTACACCTTC. Residues: CASTSLNRDYGYTF.

The rearrangement joins TRBV29-1 to TRBJ2-5, with D uncertain. CDR1 and CDR2 from the germline V gene are SQVTM and ANQGSEA. The V gene lost 2 bases and the J gene lost 4 bases, with 8 bases spanning the gap. This CDR3 contains 12 residues. The CDR3 sequence is CSVELGGETQYF. DNA of the CDR3: TGCAGCGTTGAACTGGGCGGAGAGACCCAGTACTTC.

In its sample, this clone was seen a few times. The chain has TRBV19 and TRBJ1-6; TRBD1 agrees at 7 bases. This CDR3 has 13 amino acids. Germline V CDR1 and CDR2: LNHDA, SQIVND (reference sequence). V was pared by 5 bases and J by 8 bases, with 3 bases of the junction left unmatched. In DNA, the CDR3 is TGTGCCAGTAGTCTGCAGGGGGATTCACCCCTCCACTTT. Translation gives CASSLQGDSPLHF.

The rearrangement joins TRBV7-9 to TRBJ1-5; D is unresolved. Germline lookup yields CDR1 SEHNR and CDR2 FQNEAQ (reference sequence). V was trimmed by 5 bases and J by 0 bases, leaving 14 bases between them. This CDR3 has 16 residues. CDR3 in DNA: TGTGCCAGCAGCCAAGACCCCGGGCCTAGCAATCAGCCCCAGCATTTT. Amino acid sequence: CASSQDPGPSNQPQHF.

Note on this clone: Other DNA sequences from this sample encode an identical CDR3 as well. This chain joins TRBV19 and TRBJ2-7; maybe TRBD1 (6 bases). CDR1 is LNHDA, CDR2 SQIVND, per germline (reference sequence). This CDR3 has 15 amino acids. With 4 bases removed from V and 0 bases from J, the gap between germline ends came to 13 bases. Written as DNA, the CDR3 is TGTGCCAGTAGTACCGACCGACAGGTCTCCTACGAGCAGTACTTC. This translates into CASSTDRQVSYEQYF.

This clone came up a few times. V and J are TRBV6-5 and TRBJ1-2; D is perhaps TRBD1 (5 bases). V lost 4 bases and J lost 2, with 8 bases in between. CDR1 is MNHEY and CDR2 is SVGAGI in the germline V gene. This CDR3 has 13 residues. This chain's CDR3 is CASSWDGNYGYTF. CDR3 DNA: TGTGCCAGCAGTTGGGACGGGAACTATGGCTACACCTTC.

The rearrangement joins TRBV4-1 to TRBJ2-7; TRBD2 matches at 8 bases. Unmatched junction bases numbered 2, after V lost 1 base and J lost 3 bases. CDR1 and CDR2 from the germline V gene are MGHRA and YSYEKL. The CDR3 length is 14 residues. CDR3 coding DNA: TGCGCCAGCAGCCAAGCCGGGGGGGGCTACGAGCAGTACTTC. Translated, it gives CASSQAGGGYEQYF.

The gene calls are TRBV6-5 and TRBJ1-1; the D is unclear. The ends were cut back, 7 bases at V and 7 bases at J, with 13 bases in the middle. This CDR3 is built from 12 residues. Germline loops: CDR1 MNHEY, CDR2 SVGAGI. The CDR3 spells CASTPRSGEAFF. The CDR3 coding sequence is TGTGCCAGCACCCCAAGGAGTGGTGAAGCTTTCTTT.

The chain carries TRBV21-1 and TRBJ2-3; the D call in the table, TRBD2, was not verified against the DNA. TRBV21-1 is a pseudogene locus. CDR3 length: 16 amino acids. The CDR3 reads CASSKKIQRATDTQYF. The CDR3 DNA reads TGTGCCAGCAGCAAAAAAATCCAGCGGGCCACAGATACGCAGTATTTT.

The chain recombines TRBV6-6 with TRBJ1-1, with unresolved D. CDR1 and CDR2 (germline): MNHNY, SVGAGI (reference sequence). Trimming took 0 bases from V and 0 from J, leaving 8 bases between them. This CDR3 contains 15 residues. The CDR3 spells CASSYSNLVNTEAFF. DNA for the CDR3: TGTGCCAGCAGTTACTCGAATCTTGTGAACACTGAAGCTTTCTTT.

The chain combines TRBV6-6 with TRBJ2-5, with D possibly TRBD2 on 6 matching bases. CDR3 length: 11 residues. Germline V gene lookup returns CDR1 MNHNY and CDR2 SVGAGI (reference sequence). V was trimmed by 10 bases and J by 5 bases, leaving 11 bases between them. As DNA, the CDR3 is TGTGCCACTGGGGGGTATGAGACCCAGTACTTC. Protein product: CATGGYETQYF.

V usage is TRBV19 and J usage is TRBJ2-3; TRBD1 matches 10 bases. With V trimmed by 4 bases and J by 3 bases, 10 bases remained unmatched. The CDR3 loop spans 17 amino acids. Germline loops: CDR1 LNHDA, CDR2 SQIVND (reference sequence). CDR3 in amino acids: CASSTFLSGQGTDTQYF. CDR3 nucleotides: TGTGCCAGTAGTACATTCCTTTCGGGACAGGGGACAGATACGCAGTATTTT.

The V and J genes are TRBV6-5 and TRBJ1-1, with D uncertain. Trimming pared 0 bases from V and 0 bases from J, leaving 11 bases between. Germline lookup yields CDR1 MNHEY and CDR2 SVGAGI. The CDR3 runs 16 residues. For the CDR3, the DNA is TGTGCCAGCAGTTACTCTGAGCGTTCAATGAACACTGAAGCTTTCTTT. It codes for CASSYSERSMNTEAFF.

This rearrangement joins TRBV7-6 to TRBJ2-2; TRBD2 aligns across 8 bases. CDR1 and CDR2 (germline): SGHVS, FNYEAQ. The J segment lost 5 bases and the V segment lost 4 bases, leaving 9 bases of the junction unmatched. The CDR3 is 16 amino acids. The CDR3 protein is CASSSQPGGGTGELFF. The CDR3 DNA reads as TGTGCCAGCAGCTCTCAGCCCGGGGGGGGGACCGGGGAGCTGTTTTTT.

This chain uses TRBV9 with TRBJ1-2; 8 bases fit TRBD1. The trim removed 3 bases at V and 4 bases at J, leaving 11 bases unmatched. The CDR3 extends over 16 amino acids. The germline V gene has CDR1 SGDLS and CDR2 YYNGEE. This chain's CDR3 is CASSDRTGQDSYGYTF. CDR3 DNA sequence: TGTGCCAGCAGCGACCGGACAGGGCAAGACTCCTATGGCTACACCTTC.

This chain joins TRBV19 and TRBJ1-2, with D hard to call. V was shortened by 8 bases and J by 8 bases, with 18 bases between the two germline ends. There are 13 residues in the CDR3. Germline lookup yields CDR1 LNHDA and CDR2 SQIVND (reference sequence). In DNA, the CDR3 is TGTGCCAGTCGGGTATATGACTCGGAGGGCTACACCTTC. Amino acids: CASRVYDSEGYTF.

This chain uses TRBV5-5 with TRBJ2-1; D gene unclear. CDR3 length: 14 amino acids. Germline lookup yields CDR1 SGHKS and CDR2 YYEKEE (reference sequence). The V and J ends lost 1 base and 5 bases respectively, with 10 bases between them. CDR3 DNA: TGTGCCAGCAGCTTGTGGAGCCTCGACAATGAGCAGTTCTTC. Protein sequence: CASSLWSLDNEQFF.

This clone occurred a few times. The chain carries TRBV28 and TRBJ2-7; D ambiguous. Germline-derived CDR1 and CDR2 are MDHEN and SYDVKM. CDR3 length equals 13 residues. V gave up 5 bases and J gave up 1 base, with 9 bases separating them. In DNA form, the CDR3 reads TGTGCCAGCAGTACCAGAATTTCCTACGAGCAGTACTTC. Protein product: CASSTRISYEQYF.

This clone has only a few counts. The chain links TRBV19 to TRBJ1-2; 9 bases are shared with TRBD1. The trim removed 5 bases at V and 8 bases at J, leaving 6 bases unmatched. Germline loops: CDR1 LNHDA, CDR2 SQIVND (reference sequence). The CDR3 runs to 13 residues. In DNA, the CDR3 is TGTGCCAGTAGTCCTACAGGGGGCAAAGGCTACACCTTC. Protein sequence: CASSPTGGKGYTF.

Here the CDR3 reads CASSRTGNSYEQYF. The CDR3 DNA reads as TGTGCCAGTAGTCGGACAGGAAACTCCTACGAGCAGTACTTC. The chain uses TRBV19 and TRBJ2-7, with 7 bases fitting TRBD1. The CDR3 totals 14 residues. Germline V CDR1 and CDR2: LNHDA, SQIVND (reference sequence). Trimming removed 5 bases from V and 0 bases from J; junction bases left unmatched: 4.

Here the CDR3 reads CASSLNGFDTEAFF. CDR3 coding DNA: TGCGCCAGCAGCTTGAATGGTTTTGACACTGAAGCTTTCTTT. The chain joins TRBV5-1 to TRBJ1-1; D call uncertain. The CDR3 spans 14 residues. Trimming shortened V by 1 base and J by 3 bases, and 10 bases separated the two germline ends. Germline lookup yields CDR1 SGHRS and CDR2 YFSETQ.